This T cell receptor beta chain was captured by sequencing in a study of blood T cell repertoires in COVID-19. Data came from immunoSEQ multiplex PCR; TCRdb stores just in-frame clones and leaves some out. The sample contains about 180,000 clones, over 75% of which appear only once. This clone has only one observation. Germline loops: CDR1 LGHNA, CDR2 YNFKEQ. The CDR3 extends over 15 amino acids. V was cut by 0 bases and J by 5 bases, with 14 bases left in between. The chain recombines TRBV4-2 with TRBJ2-7, with a weak D call TRBD1 (6 bases). Sample: peripheral blood. This receptor was identified in a woman in her 70s with acute or convalescent COVID-19. In DNA, the CDR3 is TGTGCCAGCAGCCAAGAAGGGCGTGAGGGGGACGAGCAGTACTTC. This codes for CASSQEGREGDEQYF.